These T cell receptor beta chains were read from a single sample in a study of blood T cell repertoires in COVID-19. This table comes from immunoSEQ multiplex PCR, and its TCRdb copy is limited to in-frame clones, with some not included. The table lists 85,000 to 110,000 clones, around 90% of them singletons. The sequenced material came from peripheral blood. The receptors originated from a man aged 50 to 59 in a cohort sampled during active COVID-19. Both conserved end residues are part of each CDR3. The D gene is left open where the match is weak. The listing skips clone size in some rows; elsewhere it reads once, few, many or a size class.

j_gene: TRBJ1-3
v_gene: TRBV9
abundance: .
d_gene: .
CDR3aa: CASSAGTLGGNTIYF
CDR3nt: TGTGCCAGCAGCGCGGGAACTCTGGGGGGAAACACCATATATTTT

j_gene: TRBJ1-6
v_gene: TRBV5-1
abundance: few
d_gene: .
CDR3aa: CASSLARIGGGSPLHF
CDR3nt: TGCGCCAGCAGCTTGGCGCGGATTGGGGGCGGTTCACCCCTCCACTTT

j_gene: TRBJ2-1
v_gene: TRBV3-1/TRBV3-2
abundance: .
d_gene: TRBD2
CDR3aa: CASSPQLTSGPHNEQFF
CDR3nt: TGTGCCAGCAGCCCCCAGCTTACTAGCGGCCCCCACAATGAGCAGTTCTTC

j_gene: TRBJ2-5
v_gene: TRBV5-1
abundance: .
d_gene: .
CDR3aa: CASSLALARAQETQYF
CDR3nt: TGCGCCAGCAGCTTGGCCTTGGCGAGGGCCCAAGAGACCCAGTACTTC

j_gene: TRBJ2-3
v_gene: TRBV11-2
abundance: .
d_gene: TRBD2
CDR3aa: CASSPRAGGTDTQYF
CDR3nt: TGTGCCAGCAGCCCCCGGGCGGGGGGCACAGATACGCAGTATTTT

j_gene: TRBJ1-6
v_gene: TRBV5-1
abundance: .
d_gene: .
CDR3aa: CASSLDRSPLHF
CDR3nt: TGCGCCAGCAGCCTGGACAGATCACCCCTCCACTTT

j_gene: TRBJ2-5
v_gene: TRBV19
abundance: few
d_gene: TRBD1
CDR3aa: CASSLGQGAQETQYF
CDR3nt: TGTGCCAGTAGTCTGGGACAGGGCGCGCAAGAGACCCAGTACTTC

j_gene: TRBJ2-7
v_gene: TRBV3-1/TRBV3-2
abundance: .
d_gene: .
CDR3aa: CASSRGAGSSYEQYF
CDR3nt: TGTGCCAGCAGCCGCGGGGCGGGTAGCTCCTACGAGCAGTACTTC

j_gene: TRBJ2-1
v_gene: TRBV2
abundance: .
d_gene: TRBD1
CDR3aa: CASWGQGNEQFF
CDR3nt: TGTGCCAGCTGGGGACAGGGTAATGAGCAGTTCTTC

j_gene: TRBJ1-1
v_gene: TRBV4-3
abundance: .
d_gene: .
CDR3aa: CASSQDRGREAFF
CDR3nt: TGCGCCAGCAGCCAAGATAGGGGTAGGGAAGCTTTCTTT

j_gene: TRBJ2-3
v_gene: TRBV6-1
abundance: few
d_gene: .
CDR3aa: CASSEKRLTDTQYF
CDR3nt: TGTGCCAGCAGTGAAAAAAGACTGACAGATACGCAGTATTTT

j_gene: TRBJ2-7
v_gene: TRBV29-1
abundance: .
d_gene: .
CDR3aa: CSVEQGLEQYF
CDR3nt: TGCAGCGTTGAACAGGGCCTCGAGCAGTACTTC

j_gene: TRBJ2-2
v_gene: TRBV5-1
abundance: .
d_gene: TRBD1
CDR3aa: CASSFTGVLDGELFF
CDR3nt: TGCGCCAGCAGCTTTACAGGGGTTTTGGACGGGGAGCTGTTTTTT

j_gene: TRBJ2-2
v_gene: TRBV9
abundance: .
d_gene: .
CDR3aa: CASSVGGLNTGELFF
CDR3nt: TGTGCCAGCAGCGTAGGGGGGCTTAACACCGGGGAGCTGTTTTTT

j_gene: TRBJ1-2
v_gene: TRBV9
abundance: .
d_gene: .
CDR3aa: CASSQEGEFAGYTF
CDR3nt: TGTGCCAGCAGCCAGGAAGGGGAATTCGCTGGCTACACCTTC

j_gene: TRBJ1-4
v_gene: TRBV6-5
abundance: .
d_gene: TRBD1
CDR3aa: CASNSVGTGNEKLFF
CDR3nt: TGTGCCAGCAACTCGGTGGGGACAGGGAACGAAAAACTGTTTTTT

j_gene: TRBJ2-1
v_gene: TRBV6-5
abundance: .
d_gene: TRBD2
CDR3aa: CASSPTSGGAVF
CDR3nt: TGTGCCAGCAGTCCGACTAGCGGGGGGGCTGTCTTC

j_gene: TRBJ1-4
v_gene: TRBV4-2
abundance: .
d_gene: .
CDR3aa: CASSPTRPTNEKLFF
CDR3nt: TGTGCCAGCAGCCCTACGAGGCCGACTAATGAAAAACTGTTTTTT

j_gene: TRBJ2-7
v_gene: TRBV6-5
abundance: .
d_gene: TRBD1
CDR3aa: CASRQGAYEQYF
CDR3nt: TGTGCCAGCAGACAGGGGGCCTACGAGCAGTACTTC

j_gene: TRBJ2-5
v_gene: TRBV11-2
abundance: .
d_gene: TRBD1
CDR3aa: CASSSHIGAGGRAKETQYF
CDR3nt: TGTGCCAGCAGCTCGCACATCGGGGCAGGGGGTCGGGCCAAAGAGACCCAGTACTTC

j_gene: TRBJ1-3
v_gene: TRBV6-1
abundance: .
d_gene: TRBD1
CDR3aa: CASSEARRGDSGNTIYF
CDR3nt: TGTGCCAGCAGTGAAGCGCGGAGAGGGGACAGTGGAAACACCATATATTTT

j_gene: TRBJ1-5
v_gene: TRBV28
abundance: once
d_gene: TRBD1
CDR3aa: CASSLGTGYSNQPQHF
CDR3nt: TGTGCCAGCAGTTTAGGGACAGGTTATAGCAATCAGCCCCAGCATTTT

j_gene: TRBJ2-3
v_gene: TRBV19
abundance: .
d_gene: TRBD2
CDR3aa: CASSAGTSGTDTQYF
CDR3nt: TGTGCCAGTAGTGCAGGGACTAGCGGCACAGATACGCAGTATTTT

j_gene: TRBJ2-2
v_gene: TRBV24-1
abundance: once
d_gene: .
CDR3aa: CATSDPGQNTGELFF
CDR3nt: TGTGCCACCAGTGATCCGGGACAGAACACCGGGGAGCTGTTTTTT

j_gene: TRBJ2-2
v_gene: TRBV29-1
abundance: .
d_gene: .
CDR3aa: CSVERGAGELFF
CDR3nt: TGCAGCGTTGAAAGGGGTGCCGGGGAGCTGTTTTTT

j_gene: TRBJ2-7
v_gene: TRBV21-1
abundance: .
d_gene: .
CDR3aa: CASSGRDRSYEQYF
CDR3nt: TGTGCCAGCAGCGGACGGGACAGATCCTACGAGCAGTACTTC

j_gene: TRBJ1-5
v_gene: TRBV19
abundance: .
d_gene: TRBD1
CDR3aa: CASSIKTGTGIARQPQHF
CDR3nt: TGTGCCAGTAGTATAAAGACCGGGACAGGGATCGCAAGGCAGCCCCAGCATTTT

j_gene: TRBJ2-5
v_gene: TRBV24-1
abundance: .
d_gene: TRBD2
CDR3aa: CATSDVGLAEGTQYF
CDR3nt: TGTGCCACCAGTGACGTCGGACTAGCGGAAGGGACCCAGTACTTC

j_gene: TRBJ1-1
v_gene: TRBV16
abundance: .
d_gene: .
CDR3aa: CASSLLQAMNTEAFF
CDR3nt: TGTGCCAGCAGCCTCTTACAGGCTATGAACACTGAAGCTTTCTTT

j_gene: TRBJ2-7
v_gene: TRBV7-6
abundance: .
d_gene: .
CDR3aa: CASSLGLGRAREQYF
CDR3nt: TGTGCCAGCAGCTTAGGTTTAGGCAGGGCGAGGGAGCAGTACTTC

j_gene: TRBJ2-5
v_gene: TRBV25-1
abundance: few
d_gene: TRBD2
CDR3aa: CASSVGLAGPMAQYF
CDR3nt: TGTGCCAGCAGTGTCGGACTAGCGGGACCAATGGCCCAGTACTTC

j_gene: TRBJ2-3
v_gene: TRBV2
abundance: once
d_gene: .
CDR3aa: CASRLGGRTSTDTQYF
CDR3nt: TGTGCCAGCAGACTTGGAGGGCGTACTAGCACAGATACGCAGTATTTT

j_gene: TRBJ2-2
v_gene: TRBV10-3
abundance: .
d_gene: TRBD2
CDR3aa: CASRSLAEAGELFF
CDR3nt: TGTGCCTCCAGATCCCTAGCGGAGGCCGGGGAGCTGTTTTTT

j_gene: TRBJ1-4
v_gene: TRBV7-9
abundance: .
d_gene: TRBD1
CDR3aa: CASSVGTGEEKLFF
CDR3nt: TGTGCCAGCAGCGTCGGGACAGGGGAGGAAAAACTGTTTTTT

j_gene: TRBJ2-7
v_gene: TRBV27
abundance: .
d_gene: .
CDR3aa: CASSSFGGPSYEQYF
CDR3nt: TGTGCCAGCAGCTCCTTCGGGGGGCCCTCCTACGAGCAGTACTTC

j_gene: TRBJ1-2
v_gene: TRBV25-1
abundance: .
d_gene: .
CDR3aa: CASSESGTSSNYGYTF
CDR3nt: TGTGCCAGCAGTGAATCGGGAACGAGTTCTAACTATGGCTACACCTTC

j_gene: TRBJ1-1
v_gene: TRBV15
abundance: once
d_gene: TRBD1
CDR3aa: CATSRASGTGGTEAFF
CDR3nt: TGTGCCACCAGCAGAGCCTCCGGGACAGGGGGAACTGAAGCTTTCTTT

j_gene: TRBJ2-5
v_gene: TRBV14
abundance: .
d_gene: TRBD1
CDR3aa: CASSRTGQGRKTQYF
CDR3nt: TGTGCCAGCAGCCGGACAGGACAGGGAAGAAAGACCCAGTACTTC

j_gene: TRBJ1-6
v_gene: TRBV12-5
abundance: .
d_gene: .
CDR3aa: CASGLIDANSPLHF
CDR3nt: TGTGCTAGTGGTTTGATAGATGCCAATTCACCCCTCCACTTT

j_gene: TRBJ1-6
v_gene: TRBV25-1
abundance: .
d_gene: TRBD1
CDR3aa: CASSAKTGAGNSPLHF
CDR3nt: TGTGCCAGCAGTGCCAAGACAGGGGCAGGGAATTCACCCCTCCACTTT

j_gene: TRBJ2-3
v_gene: TRBV7-8
abundance: .
d_gene: .
CDR3aa: CASSFLRTDTDTQYF
CDR3nt: TGTGCCAGCAGCTTTTTAAGGACAGACACAGATACGCAGTATTTT

j_gene: TRBJ1-2
v_gene: TRBV6-5
abundance: .
d_gene: .
CDR3aa: CASSLTGGYGYTF
CDR3nt: TGTGCCAGCAGTTTGACGGGGGGCTATGGCTACACCTTC

j_gene: TRBJ1-6
v_gene: TRBV6-6
abundance: .
d_gene: .
CDR3aa: CASSYGGYSPLHF
CDR3nt: TGTGCCAGCAGTTACGGGGGGTATTCACCCCTCCACTTT

j_gene: TRBJ1-2
v_gene: TRBV11-3
abundance: .
d_gene: TRBD1
CDR3aa: CASSSDRGIYGYTF
CDR3nt: TGTGCCAGCAGCTCGGACAGGGGGATCTATGGCTACACCTTC

j_gene: TRBJ2-2
v_gene: TRBV2
abundance: once
d_gene: .
CDR3aa: CASSEAGARTGELFF
CDR3nt: TGTGCCAGCAGTGAGGCGGGGGCAAGAACCGGGGAGCTGTTTTTT

j_gene: TRBJ2-5
v_gene: TRBV25-1
abundance: .
d_gene: TRBD1
CDR3aa: CAIGTGGWETQYF
CDR3nt: TGTGCCATCGGGACAGGGGGTTGGGAGACCCAGTACTTC

j_gene: TRBJ1-2
v_gene: TRBV7-9
abundance: .
d_gene: TRBD1
CDR3aa: CASSTSGGNGYTF
CDR3nt: TGTGCCAGCAGCACATCAGGGGGCAATGGCTACACCTTC

j_gene: TRBJ1-1
v_gene: TRBV6-5
abundance: .
d_gene: TRBD1
CDR3aa: CASTPMTGAVSEAFF
CDR3nt: TGTGCCAGCACCCCGATGACAGGGGCTGTATCTGAAGCTTTCTTT

j_gene: TRBJ2-6
v_gene: TRBV28
abundance: .
d_gene: .
CDR3aa: CASKIPAGSGANVLTF
CDR3nt: TGTGCCAGCAAGATCCCCGCGGGGTCTGGGGCCAACGTCCTGACTTTC

j_gene: TRBJ1-5
v_gene: TRBV28
abundance: .
d_gene: .
CDR3aa: CASSYLRGSNQPQHF
CDR3nt: TGTGCCAGCAGCTACCTCCGGGGTAGCAATCAGCCCCAGCATTTT

j_gene: TRBJ1-1
v_gene: TRBV9
abundance: .
d_gene: TRBD1
CDR3aa: CASSVERFQGAKINTEAFF
CDR3nt: TGTGCCAGCAGCGTAGAAAGGTTTCAGGGGGCGAAGATTAACACTGAAGCTTTCTTT

j_gene: TRBJ1-6
v_gene: TRBV2
abundance: once
d_gene: .
CDR3aa: CASSEGGRRANSPLHF
CDR3nt: TGTGCCAGCAGTGAAGGGGGCAGGCGAGCTAATTCACCCCTCCACTTT

j_gene: TRBJ1-5
v_gene: TRBV7-9
abundance: .
d_gene: TRBD1
CDR3aa: CASSLWTGYNQPQHF
CDR3nt: TGTGCCAGCAGCTTATGGACAGGGTACAATCAGCCCCAGCATTTT

j_gene: TRBJ1-2
v_gene: TRBV19
abundance: .
d_gene: TRBD1
CDR3aa: CASRPPDRAWGYTF
CDR3nt: TGTGCCAGTAGACCTCCAGACAGGGCTTGGGGCTACACCTTC

j_gene: TRBJ2-1
v_gene: TRBV28
abundance: .
d_gene: TRBD1
CDR3aa: CASSNDRVRGNEQFF
CDR3nt: TGTGCCAGCAGTAACGACAGGGTGAGGGGCAATGAGCAGTTCTTC

j_gene: TRBJ2-3
v_gene: TRBV3-1/TRBV3-2
abundance: .
d_gene: TRBD2
CDR3aa: CASSQGRTSGVVTDTQYF
CDR3nt: TGTGCCAGCAGCCAAGGCCGGACTAGCGGGGTTGTCACAGATACGCAGTATTTT

j_gene: TRBJ2-1
v_gene: TRBV7-6
abundance: .
d_gene: TRBD2
CDR3aa: CASSPGTSGTYNEQFF
CDR3nt: TGTGCCAGCAGCCCCGGGACTAGCGGGACCTACAATGAGCAGTTCTTC

j_gene: TRBJ2-5
v_gene: TRBV7-2
abundance: .
d_gene: .
CDR3aa: CASSFPGDPQTQYF
CDR3nt: TGTGCCAGCAGCTTTCCGGGGGACCCTCAGACCCAGTACTTC

j_gene: TRBJ1-4
v_gene: TRBV6-2/TRBV6-3
abundance: .
d_gene: .
CDR3aa: CASSYNGAGAHPEKLFF
CDR3nt: TGTGCCAGCAGTTACAACGGGGCAGGGGCGCATCCGGAAAAACTGTTTTTT

j_gene: TRBJ2-3
v_gene: TRBV4-1
abundance: once
d_gene: .
CDR3aa: CASSQELASVSSTDTQYF
CDR3nt: TGCGCCAGCAGCCAAGAACTCGCTAGCGTGTCTAGCACAGATACGCAGTATTTT